The subject of this entry is one T cell receptor beta chain. In TCRdb, the 5' RACE reads were re-called with MiXCR into one record per CDR3 protein. The profile shows some 290,000 distinct CDR3 sequences, 20% of them singletons. These data originate in a study of CD8 T cells in ankylosing spondylitis. V was pared by 6 bases and J by 3 bases, with 12 bases between. This CDR3 region has 15 residues. The V gene is TRBV12-3 or TRBV12-4, the J gene TRBJ1-6, with a tentative D call TRBD1 (5 bases). This sequence originates from a male donor with ankylosing spondylitis or in good health (not recorded which). What was sequenced was blood, either unsorted or a sorted T cell fraction (not recorded which). In DNA, the CDR3 is TGTGCCAGCAGAGGGGACGGGGGCTATAATTCACCCCTCCACTTT. Amino acid sequence: CASRGDGGYNSPLHF.